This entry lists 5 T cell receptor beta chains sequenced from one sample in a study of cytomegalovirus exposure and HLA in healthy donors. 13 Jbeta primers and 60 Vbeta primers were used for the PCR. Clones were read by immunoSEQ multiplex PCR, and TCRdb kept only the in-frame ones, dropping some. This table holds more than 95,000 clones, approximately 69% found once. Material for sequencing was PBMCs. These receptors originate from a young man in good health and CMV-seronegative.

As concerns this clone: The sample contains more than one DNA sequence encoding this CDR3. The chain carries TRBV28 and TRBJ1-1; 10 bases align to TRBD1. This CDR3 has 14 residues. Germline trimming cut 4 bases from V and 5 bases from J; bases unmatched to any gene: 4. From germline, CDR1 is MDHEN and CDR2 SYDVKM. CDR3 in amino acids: CASSWTGGRTEAFF. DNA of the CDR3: TGTGCCAGCAGTTGGACAGGGGGAAGAACTGAAGCTTTCTTT.

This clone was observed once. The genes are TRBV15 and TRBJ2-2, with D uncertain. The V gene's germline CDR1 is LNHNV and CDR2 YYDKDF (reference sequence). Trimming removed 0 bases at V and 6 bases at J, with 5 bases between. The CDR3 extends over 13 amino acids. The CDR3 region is CATSRERAGELFF. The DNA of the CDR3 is TGTGCCACCAGCAGAGAACGGGCCGGGGAGCTGTTTTTT.

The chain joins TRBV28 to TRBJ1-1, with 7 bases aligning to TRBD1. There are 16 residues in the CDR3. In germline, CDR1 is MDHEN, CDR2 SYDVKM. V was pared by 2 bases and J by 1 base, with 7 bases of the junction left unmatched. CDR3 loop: CASSLNPGGRNTEAFF. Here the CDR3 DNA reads TGTGCCAGCAGTTTAAATCCAGGGGGGCGGAACACTGAAGCTTTCTTT.

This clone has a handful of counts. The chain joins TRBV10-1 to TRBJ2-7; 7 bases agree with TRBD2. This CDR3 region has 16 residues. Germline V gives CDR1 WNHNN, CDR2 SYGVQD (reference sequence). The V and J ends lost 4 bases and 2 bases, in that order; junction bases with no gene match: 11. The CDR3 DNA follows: TGCGCCAGCAGTGTGGGGGAGTGGGAGGGAACCTACGAGCAGTACTTC. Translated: CASSVGEWEGTYEQYF.

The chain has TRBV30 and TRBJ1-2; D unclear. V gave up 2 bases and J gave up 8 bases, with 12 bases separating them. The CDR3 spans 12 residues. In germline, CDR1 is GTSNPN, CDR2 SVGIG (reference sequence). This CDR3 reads CAWSFEGRGYTF. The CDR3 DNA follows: TGTGCCTGGAGTTTCGAGGGAAGGGGCTACACCTTC.